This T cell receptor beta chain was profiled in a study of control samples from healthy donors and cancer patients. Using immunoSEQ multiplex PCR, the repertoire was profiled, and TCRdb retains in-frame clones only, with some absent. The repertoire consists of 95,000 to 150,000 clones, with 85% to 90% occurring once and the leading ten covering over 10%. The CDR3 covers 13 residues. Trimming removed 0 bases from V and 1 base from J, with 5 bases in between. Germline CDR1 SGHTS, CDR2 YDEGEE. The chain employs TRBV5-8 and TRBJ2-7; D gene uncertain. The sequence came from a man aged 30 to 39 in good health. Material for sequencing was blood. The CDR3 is CASSLVQSYEQYF. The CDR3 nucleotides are TGTGCCAGCAGCTTGGTACAGTCCTACGAGCAGTACTTC.